The 16 T cell receptor beta chains listed next were all sequenced from one sample in a study of tumor and adjacent non-tumor tissue in lung cancer (dated 2018 in TCRdb). RNA was isolated from bulk, unsorted tissue, and RNA quality was assessed with a NanoDrop ND-1000 and an Agilent 2100. Libraries were built with multiplex PCR. TCRdb names Illumina HiSeq 2500 as the instrument used. Following protocols modified from ARM-PCR, the researchers constructed TCRbeta libraries through three rounds of nested PCR with primers (Table S4). TCRdb trimmed the raw reads at Q25, called clones with MiXCR and kept productive beta chains. One record per CDR3 amino acid sequence lists the most common genes and DNA. A total of roughly 120,000 distinct CDR3 sequences appear in this sample, more than 70% of them only once. The ten biggest clones cover 30% to 45% of the sample. The sequencing sample was made of lung tumor tissue. Every receptor here comes from a woman in her sixties or seventies with non-small cell lung cancer.

Of note for this clonotype: A much larger clone is a single base away; this may be a read error. The J gene is TRBJ2-7, the V gene TRBV30; 9 nucleotides align to TRBD2. Germline CDR1 is GTSNPN and CDR2 is SVGIG (reference sequence). The CDR3 loop spans 13 amino acids. The CDR3 DNA reads as TGTGCCTGGAGCCTAGCGGGGCCCTACGAGCGGTACTTC. It encodes CAWSLAGPYERYF.

V usage is TRBV29-1 and J usage is TRBJ2-3, with no clear D. Germline CDR1 is SQVTM and CDR2 is ANQGSEA. The V end lost 5 bases, the J end lost 13 bases, and 19 bases lay between the germline ends. This CDR3 spans 12 amino acids. The CDR3 DNA is TGCAGCGTTCGACCGTGCACTGATATGAAGTATTTT. Translated: CSVRPCTDMKYF.

Turning to this clonotype: Compared with germline, one end of the junction differs, possibly owing to a read error. The CDR3 spells CASGLEAGGRYGYTF. CDR3 coding DNA: TGTGCCAGCGGCTTAGAGGCCGGAGGGCGGTATGGCTACACATTC. The rearrangement links TRBV11-2 to TRBJ1-2; the D is unclear. The germline gives CDR1 SGHAT, CDR2 FQNNGV. This CDR3 is built from 15 residues.

This rearrangement joins TRBV2 to TRBJ2-3, with D uncertain. V gave up 7 bases and J gave up 7 bases, with 9 bases separating them. This CDR3 region has 11 residues. Germline lookup yields CDR1 SNHLY and CDR2 FYNNEI. The CDR3 loop is CASNSKNTQYF. CDR3 DNA: TGTGCCAGCAACTCTAAAAATACGCAGTATTTT.

This sequence joins TRBV5-4 and TRBJ1-2, with D unclear. Germline V lookup: CDR1 SGHNT, CDR2 YYREEE (reference sequence). V lost 6 bases and J lost 5, with 23 bases in between. The CDR3 contains 16 residues. The CDR3 DNA reads TGTGCCAGCAACAACGCGAGGGCGCGGACCAATTATGGCTACACCTTC. It specifies CASNNARARTNYGYTF.

With regard to this clonotype: A much larger clone lies a single base off, so this may be a read error. The chain is built from TRBV20-1 and TRBJ2-7; the match to TRBD2 covers 8 bases. J lost 5 bases, V lost 7 bases, and 10 bases had no gene match. There are 13 residues in the CDR3. The germline V gene encodes CDR1 DFQATT and CDR2 SNEGSKA (reference sequence). The CDR3 loop reads CSVRRGDTHEQYF. CDR3 DNA sequence: TGCAGTGTTAGGCGGGGGGACACGCACGAGCAGTACTTC.

In the case of this clonotype: Compared with germline, one end of the junction differs, possibly owing to a read error. The V call is TRBV11-2, the J call TRBJ2-6, with D perhaps given as TRBD1 or TRBD2 (5 bases each). This CDR3 spans 15 amino acids. The V gene's germline CDR1 is SGHAT and CDR2 FQNNGV. The CDR3 nucleotides are TGTGCCAGCAGCTTAGTGCAGGCTGGGACCAACATCCTGACTTTC. It yields the protein CASSLVQAGTNILTF.

On this clonotype itself: With a much larger clone just one base away, this may be a read error. V gene TRBV20-1 combines with J gene TRBJ2-1, with D unresolved. Trimming shortened V by 5 bases and J by 12 bases, and 17 bases separated the two germline ends. The length of the CDR3 is 12 residues. Germline lookup yields CDR1 DFQATT and CDR2 SNEGSKA (reference sequence). The CDR3: CSAAPLLHVQFF. The DNA for the CDR3 is TGCAGTGCTGCCCCTCTCCTCCATGTGCAGTTCTTC.

The chain links TRBV5-4 to TRBJ2-7; 7 positions match TRBD1. V was clipped by 5 bases and J by 6 bases; unmatched bases: 11. Germline V gene sequence: CDR1 SGHNT, CDR2 YYREEE (reference sequence). The CDR3 covers 14 residues. CDR3 DNA sequence: TGTGCCAGCAGTCGAGAAAAGACAGGGATCGAGCAGTACTTC. Protein: CASSREKTGIEQYF. The full variable domain, with the rest looked up from reference TRBV5-4 and TRBJ2-7, is ETGVTQSPTHLIKTRGQQVTLRCSSQSGHNTVSWYQQALGQGPQFIFQYYREEENGRGNFPPRFSGLQFPNYSSELNVNALELDDSALYLCASSREKTGIEQYFGPGTRLTVT.

This clonotype was counted only a few times. This may be a read error: a much more frequent sequence differs by one nucleotide. This chain joins TRBV12-3 or TRBV12-4 and TRBJ1-2; D gene uncertain. The CDR3 totals 12 residues. CDR3: CASSKGHAGYIF. CDR3 sequence (DNA): TGTGCCAGCAGTAAAGGGCACGCTGGCTACATCTTC.

The genes are TRBV4-3 and TRBJ2-7; tentative D call: TRBD1 (5 bases). Germline CDR1 LGHNA, CDR2 YSLEER. The ends were cut back, 0 bases at V and 10 bases at J, with 19 bases in the middle. The CDR3 is 15 amino acids. The CDR3 protein is CASSQDQSWGSEQYF. The CDR3 DNA reads as TGCGCCAGCAGCCAAGACCAGTCCTGGGGCTCCGAACAGTACTTC.

V gene TRBV11-3 combines with J gene TRBJ2-5, with D perhaps matching TRBD2 (6 bases). Matching the DNA end better, TRBJ2-1 makes the J call doubtful. This CDR3 has 17 amino acids. Germline CDR1 is SGHNT and CDR2 is YENEEA. The CDR3, as DNA: TGTGCCAGCAGCACCAAAGGTGGAGGGGTTTACCAAGAGACACAGTTCTTC. It is translated as CASSTKGGGVYQETQFF.

The chain recombines TRBV6-2 or TRBV6-3 with TRBJ2-5; D remains unclear. From germline, CDR1 is MNHEY and CDR2 SVGEGT. Trimming left V 9 bases short and J 9 bases short, with 17 bases between. The length of the CDR3 is 12 residues. In DNA, the CDR3 is TGTGCCAGTATCTCCCGAGGAATGTCCCAGTACTTC. It yields the protein CASISRGMSQYF.

This clonotype was counted a single time. At one boundary the junction diverges from the germline segment, which might be a read error. The V and J genes are TRBV11-1 and TRBJ1-2; weak D call: TRBD1 (6 bases). CDR3 length equals 14 residues. The germline CDR1 and CDR2 sequences are SGHAT and FQDESV (reference sequence). The CDR3 DNA is TGTGTCAGCAGCCCACAGGGCCCGCTCTATGGTTACACCTTC. Its translation is CVSSPQGPLYGYTF.

The chain combines TRBV7-2 with TRBJ1-6; 8 bases are shared with TRBD1. Germline values: CDR1 SGHTA, CDR2 FQGNSA. The CDR3 runs to 14 residues. Trimming removed 5 bases from V and 8 bases from J; junction bases left unmatched: 5. CDR3 nucleotides: TGTGCCAGCAGCCTGACAGGGGTAGATTCACCCCTCCACTTT. The encoded protein is CASSLTGVDSPLHF.

As concerns this clonotype: A single base separates this from a much larger clone, so it may be a read error. This chain links TRBV29-1 with TRBJ1-2, with D uncertain. Germline V gene data show CDR1 as SQVTM and CDR2 as ANQGSEA. The CDR3 length is 13 residues. Written as DNA, the CDR3 is TGCAGCGTTGTCAGTACTGGGAACTATAGCTACACCTTC. Translated: CSVVSTGNYSYTF.